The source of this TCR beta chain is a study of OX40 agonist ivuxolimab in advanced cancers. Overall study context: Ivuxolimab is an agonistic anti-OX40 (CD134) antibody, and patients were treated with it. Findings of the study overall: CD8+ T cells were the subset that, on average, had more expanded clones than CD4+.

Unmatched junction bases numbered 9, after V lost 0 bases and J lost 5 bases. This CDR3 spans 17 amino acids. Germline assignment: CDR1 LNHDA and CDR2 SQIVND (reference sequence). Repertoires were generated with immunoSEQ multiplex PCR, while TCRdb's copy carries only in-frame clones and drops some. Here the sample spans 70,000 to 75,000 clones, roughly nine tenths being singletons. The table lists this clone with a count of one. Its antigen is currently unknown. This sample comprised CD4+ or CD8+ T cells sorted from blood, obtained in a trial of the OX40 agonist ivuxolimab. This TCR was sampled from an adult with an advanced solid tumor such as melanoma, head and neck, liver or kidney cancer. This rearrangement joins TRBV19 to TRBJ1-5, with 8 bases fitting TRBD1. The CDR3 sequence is CASSIEEGTGRYQPQHF. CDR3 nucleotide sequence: TGTGCCAGTAGTATAGAGGAAGGGACAGGTCGATATCAGCCCCAGCATTTT.